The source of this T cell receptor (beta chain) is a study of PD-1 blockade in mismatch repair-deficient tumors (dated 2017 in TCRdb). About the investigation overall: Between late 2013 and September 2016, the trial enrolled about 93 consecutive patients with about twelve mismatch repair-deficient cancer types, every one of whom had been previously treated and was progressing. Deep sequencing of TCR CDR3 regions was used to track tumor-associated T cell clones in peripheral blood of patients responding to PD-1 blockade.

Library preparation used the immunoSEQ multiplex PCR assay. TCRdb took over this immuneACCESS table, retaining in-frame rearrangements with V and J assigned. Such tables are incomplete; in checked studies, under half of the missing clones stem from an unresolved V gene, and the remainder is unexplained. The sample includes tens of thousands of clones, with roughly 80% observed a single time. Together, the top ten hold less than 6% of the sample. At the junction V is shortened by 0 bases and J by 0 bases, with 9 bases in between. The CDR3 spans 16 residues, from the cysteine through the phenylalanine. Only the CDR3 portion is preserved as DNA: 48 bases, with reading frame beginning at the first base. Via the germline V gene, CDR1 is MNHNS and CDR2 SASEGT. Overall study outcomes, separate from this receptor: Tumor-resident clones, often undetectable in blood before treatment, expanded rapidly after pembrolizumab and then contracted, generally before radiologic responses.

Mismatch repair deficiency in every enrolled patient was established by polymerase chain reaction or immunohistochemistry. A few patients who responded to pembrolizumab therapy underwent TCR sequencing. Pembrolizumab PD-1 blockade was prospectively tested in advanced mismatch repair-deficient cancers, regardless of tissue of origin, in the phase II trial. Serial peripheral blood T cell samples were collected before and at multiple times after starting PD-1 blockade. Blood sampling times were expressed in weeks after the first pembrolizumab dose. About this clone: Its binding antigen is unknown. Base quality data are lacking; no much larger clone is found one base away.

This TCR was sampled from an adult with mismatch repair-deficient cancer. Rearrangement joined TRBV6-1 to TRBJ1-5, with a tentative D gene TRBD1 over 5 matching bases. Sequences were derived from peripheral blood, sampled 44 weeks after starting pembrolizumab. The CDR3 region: CASSEAIDSSNQPQHF. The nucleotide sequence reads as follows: TGTGCCAGCAGTGAAGCGATTGACAGTAGCAATCAGCCCCAGCATTTT.